This T cell receptor (beta chain) was profiled in a study of blood T cell repertoires in COVID-19 (dated by TCRdb to the early 2020s). At the level of the whole study: The collaborator samples originated in the United States, Italy and Spain and spanned the acute and convalescent phases of COVID-19. The prospective study material was composed of cDNA or gDNA derived from T cells, B-cell-depleted T cells, or PBMCs. Subjects who had been exposed to COVID-19, were actively infected with it, or had recovered from it provided the deeply sampled blood TCRbeta repertoires that made up the dataset. A freely available public database, intended as a resource for researchers studying the immune response to SARS-CoV-2, is where the repertoires were released. Samples were obtained from the ongoing ImmuneRACE study (first 160 participants) and from 1,000 to 1,500 subjects provided by 6 global collaborators. Sample metadata almost always included a de-identified subject ID, COVID-19 status, age in years and sex. Where available, HLA class I and class II types were obtained from metadata supplied by the sample provider rather than from assay-based typing. Results the study describes overall, beyond this receptor: Clinical and demographic metadata were provided uncurated, with the amount varying by source and participant.

As for this clone: Its recognized antigen is unknown. The input lacks base qualities; no much larger clone sits a single base away.

CDR1 MNHNS and CDR2 SASEGT were looked up in the germline V gene. The CDR3 runs 16 amino acids, cysteine and phenylalanine included. CDR3 DNA only is kept here, 48 bases in frame from base 1. V is reduced by 4 bases and J by 0 bases, leaving a spacing of 13 bases between them. The collaborating institutions used their own protocols to collect whole blood in K2EDTA tubes. Collaborator samples were shipped for TCRbeta analysis as frozen whole blood, isolated PBMCs, or DNA extracted from either sample type. TCRbeta CDR3 regions were amplified from genomic DNA by means of the immunoSEQ Assay, a bias-controlled multiplex PCR. The source study handled its data this way. Nucleated cell counts per sample were estimated from amplification of reference gene primers within the assay. To quantify the absolute abundance of each unique TCRbeta CDR3 rearrangement, sequence reads were collapsed and filtered. For each sample, productive Simpson clonality was calculated as the square root of Simpson's diversity index across productive rearrangements. TCRdb obtained this table from immuneACCESS and retained in-frame rearrangements with V and J assigned. These tables miss some clones; where compared with another copy, unresolved V genes account for less than half of the shortfall, and the remainder is unexplained. Clonal size and the V and J genes are those of that table, whereas D and trimming came from the DNA. The sample table holds around 240,000 clones, of which 70% to 85% were seen once. About 1.9% of the sample lies in the top ten.

The receptor chain draws on TRBV6-1 and TRBJ2-1; a tentative D match to TRBD2 spans 6 bases. The receptor was isolated from a woman aged 80 or older with acute or convalescent COVID-19. Sequenced input: peripheral blood. The CDR3 protein is CASSVEGRGSYNEQFF. The DNA sequence is given as TGTGCCAGCAGTGTAGAGGGGCGGGGCTCCTACAATGAGCAGTTCTTC.